This is a list of T cell receptor beta chains from one sample in a study of T cell responses to AZD1222 COVID-19 vaccine. The assay was immunoSEQ multiplex PCR, and TCRdb's table has in-frame clones only and misses some. The sample yields 140,000 to 150,000 clones, around 89% seen once. The source was peripheral blood, collected on day 0 of AZD1222 vaccination. Receptors were obtained from an adult in good health. Each CDR3 is given with its conserved first and last residue. Each record gives: V gene, D gene, J gene, CDR3 length, clone size, CDR3 protein, CDR3 DNA. D genes are given only for firm matches. For some rows the clone size is stated as once, few or many, or as a class when expanded; others skip it.

TRBV7-2	TRBD2	TRBJ2-3	15	-	CASSLSGLVGDTQYF	TGTGCCAGCAGCTTGAGTGGACTAGTGGGGGATACGCAGTATTTT
TRBV2	TRBD1	TRBJ2-5	14	-	CASSRDRREETQYF	TGTGCCAGCAGTAGGGACAGGAGAGAAGAGACCCAGTACTTC
TRBV4-1	-	TRBJ2-7	17	-	CASSQFESILSSYEQYF	TGCGCCAGCAGCCAATTCGAATCAATCTTGAGCTCCTACGAGCAGTACTTC
TRBV6-9	-	TRBJ1-2	15	-	CASISNRVLGNGYTF	TGTGCCAGCATTTCAAACAGGGTTCTCGGCAATGGCTACACCTTC
TRBV9	TRBD1	TRBJ1-1	22	-	CASSPFGATGGKTGDRGTEAFF	TGTGCCAGCAGCCCATTCGGGGCCACAGGGGGCAAAACAGGTGATAGAGGCACTGAAGCTTTCTTT
TRBV30	-	TRBJ1-1	14	-	CAWSLPGGNTEAFF	TGTGCCTGGAGTTTGCCCGGGGGGAACACTGAAGCTTTCTTT
TRBV19	-	TRBJ2-1	15	-	CASSIRDSSYNEQFF	TGTGCCAGTAGTATCCGGGATAGCTCCTACAATGAGCAGTTCTTC
TRBV6-2/TRBV6-3	TRBD2	TRBJ2-5	16	-	CASSRRLAGGIETQYF	TGTGCCAGCAGTCGTCGTTTAGCGGGGGGCATAGAGACCCAGTACTTC
TRBV19	-	TRBJ2-7	13	-	CASSRGRSYEQYF	TGTGCCAGTAGCCGAGGGCGCTCCTACGAGCAGTACTTC
TRBV6-5	-	TRBJ2-2	15	-	CASSYSSLSVGELFF	TGTGCCAGCAGTTACTCGAGCTTAAGTGTCGGGGAGCTGTTTTTT
TRBV3-1/TRBV3-2	-	TRBJ2-7	12	-	CASSQVSGEQYF	TGTGCCAGCAGCCAAGTGAGTGGCGAGCAGTACTTC
TRBV11-2	-	TRBJ2-1	11	-	CASKHYNEQFF	TGTGCCAGCAAACATTACAATGAGCAGTTCTTC
TRBV24-1	TRBD1	TRBJ2-2	16	-	CATSVWTGGNTGELFF	TGTGCCACCAGTGTGTGGACAGGGGGGAACACCGGGGAGCTGTTTTTT
TRBV3-1/TRBV3-2	TRBD1	TRBJ2-1	15	-	CASSRTGAGQNEQFF	TGTGCCAGCAGCCGCACAGGGGCGGGTCAGAATGAGCAGTTCTTC
TRBV9	-	TRBJ2-7	16	-	CASSVDVRDGRGEQYF	TGTGCCAGCAGCGTAGACGTCAGGGATGGTCGAGGCGAGCAGTACTTC
TRBV6-5	-	TRBJ1-2	14	-	CASSSRVLGYGYTF	TGTGCCAGCAGTTCCAGGGTGCTTGGGTATGGCTACACCTTC
TRBV9	-	TRBJ2-7	16	once	CASSRGERGSSYEQYF	TGTGCCAGCAGCAGGGGGGAGCGGGGAAGCTCCTACGAGCAGTACTTC
TRBV18	TRBD1	TRBJ2-2	15	once	CASSSGTGNTGELFF	TGTGCCAGCTCTTCCGGGACAGGGAACACCGGGGAGCTGTTTTTT
TRBV19	-	TRBJ1-1	15	-	CASTRGDNVNTEAFF	TGTGCCAGTACTCGAGGGGACAACGTGAACACTGAAGCTTTCTTT
TRBV27	-	TRBJ1-2	15	-	CASSLNGGRAGGYTF	TGTGCCAGCAGTTTAAATGGTGGGCGGGCAGGAGGCTACACCTTC
TRBV29-1	-	TRBJ1-5	14	-	CSEINIFSNQPQHF	TGCAGCGAAATCAATATATTTAGCAATCAGCCCCAGCATTTT
TRBV7-8	TRBD1	TRBJ1-6	15	-	CASSPGQGTRSPLHF	TGTGCCAGCAGCCCTGGACAGGGAACCCGATCACCCCTCCACTTT
TRBV7-9	-	TRBJ2-7	13	-	CASSLVTVGEQYF	TGTGCCAGCAGCTTAGTCACAGTGGGAGAGCAGTACTTC